This TCR beta chain stems from a study of monozygotic twins with inflammatory bowel disease. TCR libraries were prepared from approximately 4,000 ng total RNA each. TCRdb reanalyzed the 5' RACE reads and collapses them to one entry per CDR3 protein, without DNA. The specimen's table records some 83,000 distinct CDR3 sequences. Investigators pulled total RNA out of whole blood and did not sort T cells. This CDR3 has 15 residues. Findings of the study overall: Among the T cells, different subtypes could not be distinguished. Whereas healthy co-twins had higher TCRbeta diversity (inverse Simpson), IBD patients had lower diversity.

With respect to this clonotype: No antigen is known for it.

This TCR was recovered from a human donor with ulcerative colitis or Crohn's disease, or a healthy co-twin of an affected twin (not recorded which). Sequenced: blood. This rearrangement joins TRBV12-3 or TRBV12-4 to TRBJ1-1. CDR3 residues: CASSPFGQNSAEAFF.